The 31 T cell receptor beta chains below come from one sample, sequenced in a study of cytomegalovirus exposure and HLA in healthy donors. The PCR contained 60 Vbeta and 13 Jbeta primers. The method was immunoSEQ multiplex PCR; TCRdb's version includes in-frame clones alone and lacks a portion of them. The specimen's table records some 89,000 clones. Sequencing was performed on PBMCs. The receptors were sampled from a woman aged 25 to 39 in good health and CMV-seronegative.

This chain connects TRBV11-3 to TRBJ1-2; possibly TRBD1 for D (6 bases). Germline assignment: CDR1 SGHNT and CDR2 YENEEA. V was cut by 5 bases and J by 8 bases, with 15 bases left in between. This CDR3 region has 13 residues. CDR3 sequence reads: CASSPGQSSGYTF. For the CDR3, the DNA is TGTGCCAGCAGCCCCGGACAGTCTTCAGGCTACACCTTC.

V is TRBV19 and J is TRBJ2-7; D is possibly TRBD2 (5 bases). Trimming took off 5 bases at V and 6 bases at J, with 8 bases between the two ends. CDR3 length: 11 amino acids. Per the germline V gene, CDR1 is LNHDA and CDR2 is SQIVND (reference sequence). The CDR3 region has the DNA TGTGCCAGTAGTCGGGGTCTCGAGCAGTACTTC. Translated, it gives CASSRGLEQYF.

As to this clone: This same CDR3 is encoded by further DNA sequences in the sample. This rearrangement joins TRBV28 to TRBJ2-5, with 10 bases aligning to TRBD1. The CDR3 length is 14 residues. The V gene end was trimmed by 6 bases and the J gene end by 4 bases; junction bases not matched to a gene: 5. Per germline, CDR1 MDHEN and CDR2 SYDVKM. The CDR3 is CASRWTGGRETQYF. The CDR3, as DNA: TGTGCCAGCAGGTGGACAGGGGGAAGAGAGACCCAGTACTTC.

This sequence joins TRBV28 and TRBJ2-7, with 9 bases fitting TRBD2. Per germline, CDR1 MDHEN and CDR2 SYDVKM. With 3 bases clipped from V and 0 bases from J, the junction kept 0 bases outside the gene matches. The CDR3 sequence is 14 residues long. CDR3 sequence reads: CASSFSGGSYEQYF. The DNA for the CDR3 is TGTGCCAGCAGTTTTAGCGGGGGCTCCTACGAGCAGTACTTC.

The CDR3 reads CATKPRGNEQFF. The CDR3 coding sequence is TGTGCCACCAAGCCTCGAGGCAATGAGCAGTTCTTC. The chain carries TRBV27 and TRBJ2-1; no definite D call. Germline-derived CDR1 and CDR2 are MNHEY and SMNVEV (reference sequence). The CDR3 is made up of 12 amino acids. V was shortened by 10 bases and J by 6 bases, with 13 bases between the two germline ends.

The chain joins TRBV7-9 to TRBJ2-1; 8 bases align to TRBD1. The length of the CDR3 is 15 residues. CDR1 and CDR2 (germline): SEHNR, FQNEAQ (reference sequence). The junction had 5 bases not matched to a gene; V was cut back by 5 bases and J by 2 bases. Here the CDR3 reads CASSHRDRPYNEQFF. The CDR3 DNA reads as TGTGCCAGCAGCCACCGGGACAGGCCCTACAATGAGCAGTTCTTC. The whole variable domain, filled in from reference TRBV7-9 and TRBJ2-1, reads DTGVSQNPRHKITKRGQNVTFRCDPISEHNRLYWYRQTLGQGPEFLTYFQNEAQLEKSRLLSDRFSAERPKGSFSTLEIQRTEQGDSAMYLCASSHRDRPYNEQFFGPGTRLTVL.

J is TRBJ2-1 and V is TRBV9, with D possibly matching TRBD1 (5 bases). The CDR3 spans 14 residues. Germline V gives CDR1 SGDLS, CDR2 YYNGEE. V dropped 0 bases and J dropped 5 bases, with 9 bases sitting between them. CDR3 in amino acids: CASSVAGQNNEQFF. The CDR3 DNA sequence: TGTGCCAGCAGCGTAGCAGGGCAGAACAATGAGCAGTTCTTC.

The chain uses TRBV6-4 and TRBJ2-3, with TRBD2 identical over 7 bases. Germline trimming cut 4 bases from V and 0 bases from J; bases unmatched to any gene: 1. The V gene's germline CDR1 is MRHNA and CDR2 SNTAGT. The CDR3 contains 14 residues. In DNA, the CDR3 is TGTGCCAGCAGTGTTAGCGGGAGCACAGATACGCAGTATTTT. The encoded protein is CASSVSGSTDTQYF.

For the CDR3, the DNA is TGTGCCAGCAGCGTAGCTGCCTACACAGATACGCAGTATTTT. As protein: CASSVAAYTDTQYF. The chain uses TRBV9 and TRBJ2-3; D not certain. This CDR3 has 14 residues. With 0 bases removed from V and 2 bases from J, the gap between germline ends came to 7 bases. Germline V CDR1 and CDR2: SGDLS, YYNGEE.

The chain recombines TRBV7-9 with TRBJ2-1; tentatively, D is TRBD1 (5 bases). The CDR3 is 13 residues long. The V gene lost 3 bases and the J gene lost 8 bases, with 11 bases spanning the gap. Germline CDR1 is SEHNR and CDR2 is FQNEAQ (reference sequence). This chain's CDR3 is CASSFQGRDEQFF. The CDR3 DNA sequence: TGTGCCAGCAGCTTTCAGGGCCGAGATGAGCAGTTCTTC.

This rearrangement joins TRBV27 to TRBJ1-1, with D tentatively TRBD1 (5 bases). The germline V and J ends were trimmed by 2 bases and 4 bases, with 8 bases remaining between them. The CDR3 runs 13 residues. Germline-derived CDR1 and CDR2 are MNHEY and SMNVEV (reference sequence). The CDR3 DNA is TGTGCCAGCAGTTTACGGGGGAGCACTGAAGCTTTCTTT. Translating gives CASSLRGSTEAFF.

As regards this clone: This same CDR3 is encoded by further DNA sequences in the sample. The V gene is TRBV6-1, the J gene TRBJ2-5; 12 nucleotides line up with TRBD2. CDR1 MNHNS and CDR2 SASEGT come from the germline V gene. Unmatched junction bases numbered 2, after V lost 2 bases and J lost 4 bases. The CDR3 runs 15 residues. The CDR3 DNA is TGTGCCAGCAGTGAACTAGCGGGAGGGCCAGAGACCCAGTACTTC. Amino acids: CASSELAGGPETQYF.

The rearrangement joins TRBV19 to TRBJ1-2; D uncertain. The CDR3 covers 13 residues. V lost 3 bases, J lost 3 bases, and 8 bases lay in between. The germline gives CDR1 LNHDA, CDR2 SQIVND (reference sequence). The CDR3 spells CASSISSYYGYTF. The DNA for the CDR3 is TGTGCCAGTAGTATCTCCTCCTACTATGGCTACACCTTC. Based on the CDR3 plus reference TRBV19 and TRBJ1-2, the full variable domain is DGGITQSPKYLFRKEGQNVTLSCEQNLNHDAMYWYRQDPGQGLRLIYYSQIVNDFQKGDIAEGYSVSREKKESFPLTVTSAQKNPTAFYLCASSISSYYGYTFGSGTRLTVV.

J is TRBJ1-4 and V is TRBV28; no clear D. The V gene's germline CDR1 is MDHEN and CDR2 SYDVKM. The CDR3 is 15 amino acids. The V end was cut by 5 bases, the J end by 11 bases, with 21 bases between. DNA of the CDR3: TGTGCCAGCAGTCCACCTGGGGAGATGAAAGTCAAACTGTTTTTT. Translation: CASSPPGEMKVKLFF.

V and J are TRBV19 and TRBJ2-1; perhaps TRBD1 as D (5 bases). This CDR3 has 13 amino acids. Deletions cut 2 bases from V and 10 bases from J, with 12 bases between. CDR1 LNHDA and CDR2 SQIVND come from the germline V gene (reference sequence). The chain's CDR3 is CASSIQGVGEQFF. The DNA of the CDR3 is TGTGCCAGTAGTATACAGGGTGTCGGGGAGCAGTTCTTC.

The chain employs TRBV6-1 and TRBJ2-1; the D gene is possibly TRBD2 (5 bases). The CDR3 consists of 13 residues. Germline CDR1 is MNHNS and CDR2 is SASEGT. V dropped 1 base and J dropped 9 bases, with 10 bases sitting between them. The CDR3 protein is CASSEGIGSEQFF. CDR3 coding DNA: TGTGCCAGCAGTGAAGGGATAGGGAGTGAGCAGTTCTTC.

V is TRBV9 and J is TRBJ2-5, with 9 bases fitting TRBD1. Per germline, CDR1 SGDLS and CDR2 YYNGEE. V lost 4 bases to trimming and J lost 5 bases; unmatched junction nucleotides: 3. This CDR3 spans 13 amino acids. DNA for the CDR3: TGTGCCAGCAGCACCGACAGGGGGGAGACCCAGTACTTC. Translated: CASSTDRGETQYF.

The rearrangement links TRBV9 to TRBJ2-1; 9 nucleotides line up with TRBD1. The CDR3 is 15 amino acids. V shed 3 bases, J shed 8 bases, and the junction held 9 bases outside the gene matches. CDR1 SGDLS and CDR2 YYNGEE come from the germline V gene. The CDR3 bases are TGTGCCAGCAGCGCAACGGACAGGGGATGGGATGAGCAGTTCTTC. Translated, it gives CASSATDRGWDEQFF.

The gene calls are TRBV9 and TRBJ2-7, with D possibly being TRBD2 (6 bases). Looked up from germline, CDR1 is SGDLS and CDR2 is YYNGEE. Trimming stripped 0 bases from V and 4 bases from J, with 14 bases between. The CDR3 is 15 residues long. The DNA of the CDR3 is TGTGCCAGCAGCGTAGAACGGGGGACGGGATACGAGCAGTACTTC. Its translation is CASSVERGTGYEQYF. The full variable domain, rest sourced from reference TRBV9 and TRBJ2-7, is DSGVTQTPKHLITATGQRVTLRCSPRSGDLSVYWYQQSLDQGLQFLIQYYNGEERAKGNILERFSAQQFPDLHSELNLSSLELGDSALYFCASSVERGTGYEQYFGPGTRLTVT.

The CDR3 spells CASTTDRWGYTF. The CDR3 nucleotides are TGTGCCAGCACTACGGACAGGTGGGGCTACACCTTC. This chain uses TRBV6-1 with TRBJ1-2; 7 nucleotides match TRBD1. V was clipped by 7 bases and J by 8 bases; unmatched bases: 7. Germline CDR1 is MNHNS and CDR2 is SASEGT. This CDR3 contains 12 residues.

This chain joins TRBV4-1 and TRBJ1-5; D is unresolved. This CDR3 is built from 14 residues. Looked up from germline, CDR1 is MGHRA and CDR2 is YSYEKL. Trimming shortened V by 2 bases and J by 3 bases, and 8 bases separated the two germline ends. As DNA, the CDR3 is TGCGCCAGCAGCCAATTTCGGGTCAATCAGCCCCAGCATTTT. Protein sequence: CASSQFRVNQPQHF.

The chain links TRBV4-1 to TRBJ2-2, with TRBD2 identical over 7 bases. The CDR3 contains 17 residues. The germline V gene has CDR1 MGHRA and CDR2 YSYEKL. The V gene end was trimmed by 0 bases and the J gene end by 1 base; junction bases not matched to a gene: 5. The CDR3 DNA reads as TGCGCCAGCAGCCAAGATGGGCTAGCGGAGAACACCGGGGAGCTGTTTTTT. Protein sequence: CASSQDGLAENTGELFF.

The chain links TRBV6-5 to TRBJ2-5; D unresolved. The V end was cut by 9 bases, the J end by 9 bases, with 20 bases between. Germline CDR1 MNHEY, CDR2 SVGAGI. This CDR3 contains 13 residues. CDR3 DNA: TGTGCCAGTTCCTCGGGTAGCAAGAGAGCCCAGTACTTC. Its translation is CASSSGSKRAQYF.

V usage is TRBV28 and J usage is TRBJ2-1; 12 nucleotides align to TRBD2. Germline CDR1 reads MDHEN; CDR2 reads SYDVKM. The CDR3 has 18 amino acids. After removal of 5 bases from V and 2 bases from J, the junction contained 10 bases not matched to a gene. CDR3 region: CASSPLLTSGRTYNEQFF. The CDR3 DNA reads TGTGCCAGCAGTCCTCTCCTGACTAGCGGGAGAACCTACAATGAGCAGTTCTTC.

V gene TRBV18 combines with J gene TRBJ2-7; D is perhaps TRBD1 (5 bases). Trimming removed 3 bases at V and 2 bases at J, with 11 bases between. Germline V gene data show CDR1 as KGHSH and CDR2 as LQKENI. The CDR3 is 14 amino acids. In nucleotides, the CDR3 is TGTGCCAGCTCACCCGTAGACAGCACCTACGAGCAGTACTTC. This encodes CASSPVDSTYEQYF.

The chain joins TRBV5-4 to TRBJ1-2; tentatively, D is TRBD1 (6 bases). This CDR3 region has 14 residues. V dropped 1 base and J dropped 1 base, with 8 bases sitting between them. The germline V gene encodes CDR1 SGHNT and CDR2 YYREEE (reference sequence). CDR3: CASSLPGDNYGYTF. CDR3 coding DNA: TGTGCCAGCAGCTTGCCAGGGGATAACTATGGCTACACCTTC.

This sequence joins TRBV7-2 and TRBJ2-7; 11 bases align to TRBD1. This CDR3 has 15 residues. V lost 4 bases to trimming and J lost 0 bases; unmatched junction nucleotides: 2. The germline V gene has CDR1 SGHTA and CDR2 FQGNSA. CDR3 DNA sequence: TGTGCCAGCAGCTGGGGGACAGGGGGCTCCTACGAGCAGTACTTC. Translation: CASSWGTGGSYEQYF. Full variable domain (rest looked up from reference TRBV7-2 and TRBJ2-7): GAGVSQSPSNKVTEKGKDVELRCDPISGHTALYWYRQSLGQGLEFLIYFQGNSAPDKSGLPSDRFSAERTGGSVSTLTIQRTQQEDSAVYLCASSWGTGGSYEQYFGPGTRLTVT.

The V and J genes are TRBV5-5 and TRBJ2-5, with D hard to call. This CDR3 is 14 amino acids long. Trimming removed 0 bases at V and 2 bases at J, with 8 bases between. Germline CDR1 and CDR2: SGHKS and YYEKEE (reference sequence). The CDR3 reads CASSLGARQETQYF. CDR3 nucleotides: TGTGCCAGCAGCTTGGGGGCCAGACAAGAGACCCAGTACTTC.

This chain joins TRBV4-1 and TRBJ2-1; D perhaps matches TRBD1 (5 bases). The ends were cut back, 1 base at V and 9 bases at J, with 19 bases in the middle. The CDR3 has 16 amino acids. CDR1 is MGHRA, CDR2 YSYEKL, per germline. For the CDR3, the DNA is TGCGCCAGCAGCCAAGTACTCAGGGTGGGGATACCTGAGCAGTTCTTC. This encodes CASSQVLRVGIPEQFF.

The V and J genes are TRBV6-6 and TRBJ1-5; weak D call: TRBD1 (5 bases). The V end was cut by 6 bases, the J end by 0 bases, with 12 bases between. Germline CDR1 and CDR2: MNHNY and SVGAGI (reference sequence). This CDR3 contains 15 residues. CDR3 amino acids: CASRLQGSSNQPQHF. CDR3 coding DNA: TGTGCCAGCAGGCTTCAGGGCAGTAGCAATCAGCCCCAGCATTTT.

The CDR3 protein is CASSGPGAGYGYTF. For the CDR3, the DNA is TGTGCCAGCAGCGGGCCAGGGGCCGGCTATGGCTACACCTTC. This chain links TRBV7-9 with TRBJ1-2, with a tentative D call TRBD1 (6 bases). The CDR3 runs 14 residues. V lost 5 bases and J 4 bases, leaving 14 bases between the germline ends. CDR1 is SEHNR, CDR2 FQNEAQ, per germline (reference sequence).